Listed here are 28 T cell receptor beta chains from one sample, sequenced in a study of graft-versus-host responses after intestinal transplantation. Here immunoSEQ multiplex PCR was the method, and the copy in TCRdb shows in-frame clones only, minus some. The data hold about 10,000 clones, with roughly 89% observed a single time. This material consisted of PBMCs, taken 43 to 45 days after intestinal transplant. The receptors stem from a human patient who received an intestinal transplant, so some T cells may come from the graft donor.

This chain links TRBV5-1 with TRBJ2-7; 9 bases align to TRBD1. CDR3 length equals 21 residues. The ends lost 6 bases at V and 1 base at J; junction bases unmatched: 26. Per the germline V gene, CDR1 is SGHRS and CDR2 is YFSETQ. The CDR3 reads CASNHYEFVGTGLYWSYEQYF. The CDR3 bases are TGCGCCAGCAACCACTACGAGTTCGTTGGGACAGGGCTCTATTGGTCCTACGAGCAGTACTTC.

This chain links TRBV7-3 with TRBJ2-7; the D gene is possibly TRBD1 (6 bases). CDR3 size: 15 residues. The V end was cut by 4 bases, the J end by 5 bases, with 18 bases between. Per germline, CDR1 SGHTA and CDR2 FQGTGA. The CDR3 reads CASSYSRGLRDEQYF. The DNA of the CDR3 is TGTGCCAGCAGCTACTCCAGGGGTCTGAGGGACGAGCAGTACTTC. Full variable domain (rest looked up from reference TRBV7-3 and TRBJ2-7): GAGVSQTPSNKVTEKGKYVELRCDPISGHTALYWYRQSLGQGPEFLIYFQGTGAADDSGLPNDRFFAVRPEGSVSTLKIQRTERGDSAVYLCASSYSRGLRDEQYFGPGTRLTVT.

CDR3 protein: CGLGGHQPQHF. In nucleotides, the CDR3 is TGTGGGCTAGGGGGTCATCAGCCCCAGCATTTT. This rearrangement joins TRBV6-5 to TRBJ1-5; maybe TRBD1 (6 bases). The germline V gene encodes CDR1 MNHEY and CDR2 SVGAGI. The CDR3 is made up of 11 amino acids.

In its sample, this clone was seen once. The chain uses TRBV5-1 and TRBJ1-4, with 7 bases aligning to TRBD1. Germline V CDR1 and CDR2: SGHRS, YFSETQ. The V segment lost 4 bases and the J segment 0 bases; nucleotides outside the gene matches: 6. CDR3 size: 16 residues. The CDR3 bases are TGCGCCAGCAGCGGCCCAGGGGGAACAACTAATGAAAAACTGTTTTTT. It codes for CASSGPGGTTNEKLFF.

The chain couples TRBV7-9 to TRBJ1-2; TRBD1 agrees at 7 bases. The CDR3 sequence is 13 residues long. The ends lost 5 bases at V and 2 bases at J; junction bases unmatched: 2. The germline gives CDR1 SEHNR, CDR2 FQNEAQ (reference sequence). The CDR3, as DNA: TGTGCCAGCAGCCGGGACAGCAACTATGGCTACACCTTC. It encodes CASSRDSNYGYTF. Full variable domain (remainder filled in from reference TRBV7-9 and TRBJ1-2): DTGVSQNPRHKITKRGQNVTFRCDPISEHNRLYWYRQTLGQGPEFLTYFQNEAQLEKSRLLSDRFSAERPKGSFSTLEIQRTEQGDSAMYLCASSRDSNYGYTFGSGTRLTVV.

The gene calls are TRBV6-1 and TRBJ1-4, with 9 bases that match TRBD1. The CDR3 totals 14 residues. The V gene's germline CDR1 is MNHNS and CDR2 SASEGT. The V segment lost 10 bases and the J segment 10 bases; nucleotides outside the gene matches: 13. The CDR3 nucleotides are TGTGCCACTGCCCGGGACAGGGAGGGCGGAAAACTGTTTTTT. Protein sequence: CATARDREGGKLFF.

This chain links TRBV7-3 with TRBJ2-5; a weak D match, TRBD1 (6 bases). This CDR3 has 13 amino acids. The germline gives CDR1 SGHTA, CDR2 FQGTGA. V was shortened by 2 bases and J by 2 bases, with 6 bases between the two germline ends. The CDR3 coding sequence is TGTGCCAGCAGCTTAGGGACACAAGAGACCCAGTACTTC. It translates to CASSLGTQETQYF.

The chain combines TRBV30 with TRBJ2-7; D gene ambiguous. V was pared by 6 bases and J by 3 bases, with 12 bases between. Germline assignment: CDR1 GTSNPN and CDR2 SVGIG (reference sequence). There are 12 residues in the CDR3. CDR3 DNA: TGTGCCTGCAACCGGAACAGCTACGAGCAGTACTTC. Translated, it gives CACNRNSYEQYF.

The V and J genes are TRBV5-1 and TRBJ2-1; D remains unclear. Trimming removed 0 bases at V and 6 bases at J, with 13 bases between. Germline CDR1 reads SGHRS; CDR2 reads YFSETQ. This CDR3 is 15 amino acids long. The chain's CDR3 is CASSLGGTQPNEQFF. CDR3 DNA: TGCGCCAGCAGCTTGGGTGGAACACAACCCAATGAGCAGTTCTTC.

V and J are TRBV6-6 and TRBJ1-6; TRBD1 might be the D (5 bases). The CDR3 is 16 residues long. Trimming removed 7 bases from V and 1 base from J, with 14 bases in between. Germline V gives CDR1 MNHNY, CDR2 SVGAGI (reference sequence). In DNA form, the CDR3 reads TGTGCCAGCACTTGGGGCTCGGGATCCTATAATTCACCCCTCCACTTT. Its translation: CASTWGSGSYNSPLHF.

This rearrangement joins TRBV6-4 to TRBJ1-5, with TRBD1 matching 8 bases. Germline lookup yields CDR1 MRHNA and CDR2 SNTAGT. V was clipped by 7 bases and J by 7 bases; unmatched bases: 6. The CDR3 consists of 13 residues. This chain's CDR3 is CASIQGAGQPQHF. The CDR3 DNA is TGTGCCAGCATCCAGGGGGCAGGGCAGCCCCAGCATTTT.

This sequence joins TRBV6-1 and TRBJ2-3; no firm D call. V was shortened by 3 bases and J by 5 bases, with 15 bases between the two germline ends. The germline CDR1 and CDR2 sequences are MNHNS and SASEGT. The CDR3 contains 15 residues. CDR3 bases: TGTGCCAGCAGTGAGCCGGAGTGGGCTGAAGATACGCAGTATTTT. Translation gives CASSEPEWAEDTQYF.

V is TRBV29-1 and J is TRBJ1-1; D may be TRBD1 (5 bases). Looked up from germline, CDR1 is SQVTM and CDR2 is ANQGSEA. Trimming removed 5 bases at V and 2 bases at J, with 12 bases between. This CDR3 has 13 residues. The CDR3 reads CSVYSTVNTEAFF. CDR3 bases: TGCAGCGTTTATTCGACAGTCAACACTGAAGCTTTCTTT.

The V and J genes are TRBV12-5 and TRBJ1-3; TRBD1 might be the D (5 bases). This CDR3 comprises 16 residues. From germline, CDR1 is LGHNT and CDR2 FRNRAP. V shed 2 bases and J shed 9 bases, with 20 bases lying between them. CDR3 sequence (DNA): TGTGCTAGTGGTTTGTCAACAGGTGGTTCCCGATCCACCATATATTTT. It encodes CASGLSTGGSRSTIYF.

This sequence joins TRBV9 and TRBJ2-3; the D call may be TRBD1 or TRBD2 (6 bases each). The CDR3 is 15 residues long. Germline values: CDR1 SGDLS, CDR2 YYNGEE. V dropped 4 bases and J dropped 3 bases, with 15 bases sitting between them. The DNA of the CDR3 is TGTGCCAGCAGCCCTAGAGGGGGGCGGACAGATACGCAGTATTTT. Protein sequence: CASSPRGGRTDTQYF.

The chain uses TRBV6-1 and TRBJ2-1; perhaps TRBD2 as D (6 bases). Between the trimmed V and J ends, which lost 8 bases and 10 bases, there was a span of 9 bases. The CDR3 runs 10 residues. Germline loops: CDR1 MNHNS, CDR2 SASEGT. The CDR3 here is CASRAGEQFF. The DNA of the CDR3 is TGTGCCAGCCGGGCGGGGGAGCAGTTCTTC.

The V and J genes are TRBV4-1 and TRBJ1-1; perhaps TRBD1 as D (5 bases). This CDR3 is built from 15 residues. Deletions cut 4 bases from V and 3 bases from J, with 15 bases between. The V gene's germline CDR1 is MGHRA and CDR2 YSYEKL. The CDR3 reads CASSPVGTLDTEAFF. CDR3 bases: TGCGCCAGCAGCCCAGTCGGGACCTTGGACACTGAAGCTTTCTTT.

V gene TRBV2 combines with J gene TRBJ1-4, with 11 bases matching TRBD1. V was clipped by 3 bases and J by 7 bases; unmatched bases: 4. Germline V gene sequence: CDR1 SNHLY, CDR2 FYNNEI. This CDR3 region has 15 residues. The DNA of the CDR3 is TGTGCCAGCAGTGATCCCGGGACAGGGGGTGAAAAACTGTTTTTT. Translation gives CASSDPGTGGEKLFF.

The chain has TRBV7-9 and TRBJ1-2; 8 bases fit TRBD1. In germline, CDR1 is SEHNR, CDR2 FQNEAQ (reference sequence). With 6 bases clipped from V and 8 bases from J, the junction kept 8 bases outside the gene matches. The CDR3 is made up of 13 amino acids. CDR3 in amino acids: CASRPSTGEGYTF. The CDR3 DNA reads as TGTGCCAGCAGACCTTCGACAGGGGAGGGCTACACCTTC.

The rearrangement joins TRBV4-1 to TRBJ2-7; TRBD2 is a possible D gene (5 bases). Germline CDR1 MGHRA, CDR2 YSYEKL. Trimming removed 3 bases at V and 3 bases at J, with 9 bases between. The CDR3 runs to 13 residues. CDR3 amino acids: CASSHPGSYEQYF. CDR3 DNA sequence: TGCGCCAGCAGCCACCCGGGGAGCTACGAGCAGTACTTC.

This rearrangement joins TRBV5-6 to TRBJ2-2, with a weak D call TRBD2 (5 bases). The length of the CDR3 is 15 residues. The ends were cut back, 0 bases at V and 2 bases at J, with 8 bases in the middle. The germline CDR1 and CDR2 sequences are SGHDT and YYEEEE. CDR3 residues: CASSLVGVNTGELFF. CDR3 DNA sequence: TGTGCCAGCAGCTTGGTCGGGGTCAACACCGGGGAGCTGTTTTTT.

This clone appeared once. This chain joins TRBV6-5 and TRBJ2-5; D is perhaps TRBD1 (5 bases). The germline V gene has CDR1 MNHEY and CDR2 SVGAGI. Trimming took 0 bases from V and 3 from J, leaving 14 bases between them. The CDR3 consists of 16 residues. CDR3 sequence: CASSYSGLPTKETQYF. In nucleotides, the CDR3 is TGTGCCAGCAGTTACTCGGGGCTTCCAACGAAAGAGACCCAGTACTTC.

This sequence joins TRBV6-5 and TRBJ1-6; unclear D gene. Germline assignment: CDR1 MNHEY and CDR2 SVGAGI. There are 15 residues in the CDR3. Trimming cost V 2 bases and J 0 bases, with 5 bases left between them. The CDR3 spells CASSYGSSYNSPLHF. DNA for the CDR3: TGTGCCAGCAGTTACGGGAGCTCCTATAATTCACCCCTCCACTTT.

Worth noting for this clone: At one boundary the junction diverges from the germline segment, which might be a read error. J is TRBJ1-2 and V is TRBV25-1; TRBD1 matches 7 bases. Germline V gene lookup returns CDR1 MGHDK and CDR2 SYGVNS. This CDR3 has 16 residues. The CDR3 sequence: CASSDTTYRGGYGYAF. The CDR3 DNA reads TGTGCCAGCAGTGACACTACCTACAGGGGTGGTTATGGCTACGCCTTC.

The chain has TRBV19 and TRBJ1-5; D remains ambiguous. Germline CDR1 LNHDA, CDR2 SQIVND (reference sequence). This CDR3 comprises 14 residues. Trimming pared 8 bases from V and 4 bases from J, leaving 15 bases between. Here the CDR3 DNA reads TGTGCCAGTCGCCGACCCGACGGGAATCAGCCCCAGCATTTT. This gives the protein CASRRPDGNQPQHF.

The gene calls are TRBV27 and TRBJ2-6; unclear D gene. CDR1 and CDR2 from the germline V gene are MNHEY and SMNVEV (reference sequence). This CDR3 is 12 amino acids long. Trimming cost V 4 bases and J 4 bases, with 2 bases left between them. CDR3 DNA sequence: TGTGCCAGCAGTTGGGGGGCCAACGTCCTGACTTTC. Translated: CASSWGANVLTF. The variable domain in full, completed from reference TRBV27 and TRBJ2-6, reads EAQVTQNPRYLITVTGKKLTVTCSQNMNHEYMSWYRQDPGLGLRQIYYSMNVEVTDKGDVPEGYKVSRKEKRNFPLILESPSPNQTSLYFCASSWGANVLTFGAGSRLTVL.

The chain uses TRBV27 and TRBJ2-7; D is unresolved. The CDR3 length is 16 residues. From germline, CDR1 is MNHEY and CDR2 SMNVEV (reference sequence). V was cut by 2 bases and J by 0 bases, with 14 bases left in between. The CDR3 nucleotides are TGTGCCAGCAGTTTAACGGGCGATTTCAGCTCCTACGAGCAGTACTTC. It yields the protein CASSLTGDFSSYEQYF.

V is TRBV4-2 and J is TRBJ2-5; D ambiguous. Germline V lookup: CDR1 LGHNA, CDR2 YNFKEQ. The CDR3 runs 12 residues. The V end was cut by 1 base, the J end by 2 bases, with 2 bases between. Here the CDR3 reads CASSQAQETQYF. The CDR3 DNA is TGTGCCAGCAGCCAAGCACAAGAGACCCAGTACTTC.